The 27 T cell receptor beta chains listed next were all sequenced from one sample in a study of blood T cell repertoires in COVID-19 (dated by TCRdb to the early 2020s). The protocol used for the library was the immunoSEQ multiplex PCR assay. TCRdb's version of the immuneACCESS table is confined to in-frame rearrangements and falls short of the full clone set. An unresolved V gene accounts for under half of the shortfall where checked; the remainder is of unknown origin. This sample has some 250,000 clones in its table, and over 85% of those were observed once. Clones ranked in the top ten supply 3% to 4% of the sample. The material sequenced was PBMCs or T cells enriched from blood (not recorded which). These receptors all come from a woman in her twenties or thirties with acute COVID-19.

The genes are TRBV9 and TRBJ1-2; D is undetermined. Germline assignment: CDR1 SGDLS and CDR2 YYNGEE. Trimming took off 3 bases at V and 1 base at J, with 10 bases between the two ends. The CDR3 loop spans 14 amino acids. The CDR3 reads CASSGLTINYGYTF. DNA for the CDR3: TGTGCCAGCAGCGGACTGACCATTAACTATGGCTACACCTTC.

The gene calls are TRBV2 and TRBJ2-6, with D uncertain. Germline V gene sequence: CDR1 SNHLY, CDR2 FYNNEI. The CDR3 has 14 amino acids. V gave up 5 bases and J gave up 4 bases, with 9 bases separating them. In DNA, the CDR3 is TGTGCCAGCAGTACCACACAGGGGGCCAACGTCCTGACTTTC. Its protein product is CASSTTQGANVLTF. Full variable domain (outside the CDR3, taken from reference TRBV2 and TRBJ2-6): EPEVTQTPSHQVTQMGQEVILRCVPISNHLYFYWYRQILGQKVEFLVSFYNNEISEKSEIFDDQFSVERPDGSNFTLKIRSTKLEDSAMYFCASSTTQGANVLTFGAGSRLTVL.

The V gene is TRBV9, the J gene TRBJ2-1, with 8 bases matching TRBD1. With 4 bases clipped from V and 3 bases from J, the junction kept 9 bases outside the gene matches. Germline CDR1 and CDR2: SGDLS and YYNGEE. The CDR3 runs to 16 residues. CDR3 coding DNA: TGTGCCAGCAGCTTATCGACAGGGGCCCGCTACAATGAGCAGTTCTTC. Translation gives CASSLSTGARYNEQFF.

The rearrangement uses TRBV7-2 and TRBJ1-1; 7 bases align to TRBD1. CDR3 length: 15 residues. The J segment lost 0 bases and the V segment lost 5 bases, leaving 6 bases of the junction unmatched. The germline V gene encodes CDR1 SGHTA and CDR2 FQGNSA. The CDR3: CASSTQTGLNTEAFF. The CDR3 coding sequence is TGTGCCAGCAGCACGCAGACAGGGTTGAACACTGAAGCTTTCTTT.

The chain's CDR3 is CASSPRGGRYEQFF. The CDR3 DNA is TGTGCCAGCAGCCCCCGGGGGGGAAGGTACGAGCAGTTCTTC. This chain connects TRBV7-2 to TRBJ2-1, with 8 bases aligning to TRBD2. The CDR3 totals 14 residues. Germline trimming cut 5 bases from V and 10 bases from J; bases unmatched to any gene: 10. CDR1 is SGHTA, CDR2 FQGNSA, per germline.

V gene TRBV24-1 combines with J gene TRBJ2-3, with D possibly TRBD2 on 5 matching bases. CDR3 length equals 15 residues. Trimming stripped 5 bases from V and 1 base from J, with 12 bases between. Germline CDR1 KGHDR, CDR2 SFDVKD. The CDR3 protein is CATSARARGTDTQYF. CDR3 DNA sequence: TGTGCCACCAGTGCCCGCGCGAGGGGCACAGATACGCAGTATTTT.

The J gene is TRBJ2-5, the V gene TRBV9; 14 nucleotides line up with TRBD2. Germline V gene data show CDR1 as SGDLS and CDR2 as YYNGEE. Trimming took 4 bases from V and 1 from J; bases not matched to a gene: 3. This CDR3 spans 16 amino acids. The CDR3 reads CASSSGTSGGQETQYF. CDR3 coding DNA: TGTGCCAGCAGCTCCGGGACTAGCGGGGGCCAAGAGACCCAGTACTTC.

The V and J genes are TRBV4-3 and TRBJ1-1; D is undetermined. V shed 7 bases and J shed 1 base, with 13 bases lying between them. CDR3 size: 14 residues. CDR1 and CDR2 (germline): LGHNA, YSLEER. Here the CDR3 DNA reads TGCGCCAGCACAGCCCAGGTTTCGAACACTGAAGCTTTCTTT. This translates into CASTAQVSNTEAFF.

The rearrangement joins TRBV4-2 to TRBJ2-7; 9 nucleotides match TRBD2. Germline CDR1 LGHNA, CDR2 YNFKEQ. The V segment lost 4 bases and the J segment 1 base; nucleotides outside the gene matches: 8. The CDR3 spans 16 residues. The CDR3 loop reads CASSPFLAGVSYEQYF. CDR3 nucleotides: TGTGCCAGCAGCCCTTTCTTAGCGGGGGTATCCTACGAGCAGTACTTC.

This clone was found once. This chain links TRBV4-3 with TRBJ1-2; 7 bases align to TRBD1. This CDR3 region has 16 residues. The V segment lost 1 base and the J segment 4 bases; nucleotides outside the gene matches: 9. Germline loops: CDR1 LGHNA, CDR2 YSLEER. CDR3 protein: CASSQGSDRSPYGYTF. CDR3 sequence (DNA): TGCGCCAGCAGCCAAGGCTCGGACAGGTCGCCCTATGGCTACACCTTC.

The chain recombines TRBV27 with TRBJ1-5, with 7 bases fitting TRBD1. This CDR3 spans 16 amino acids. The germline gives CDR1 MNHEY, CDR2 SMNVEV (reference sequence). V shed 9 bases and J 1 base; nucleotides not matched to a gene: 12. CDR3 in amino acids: CASGGTGDGSNQPQHF. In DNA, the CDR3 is TGTGCCAGTGGGGGAACAGGGGATGGGAGCAATCAGCCCCAGCATTTT.

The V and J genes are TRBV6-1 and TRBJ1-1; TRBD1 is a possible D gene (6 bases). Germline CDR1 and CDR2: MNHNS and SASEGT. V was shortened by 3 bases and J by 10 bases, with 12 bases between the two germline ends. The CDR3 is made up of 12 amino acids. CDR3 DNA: TGTGCCAGCAGTGATTATAGAGGGGGAGCTTTCTTT. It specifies CASSDYRGGAFF.

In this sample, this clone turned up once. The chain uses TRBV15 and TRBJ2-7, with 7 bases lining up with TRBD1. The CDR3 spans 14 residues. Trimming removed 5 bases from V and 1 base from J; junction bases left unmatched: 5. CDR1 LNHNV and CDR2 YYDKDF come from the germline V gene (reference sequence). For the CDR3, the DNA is TGTGCCACCAGCGCCCGGGACAGATCCTACGAGCAGTACTTC. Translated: CATSARDRSYEQYF. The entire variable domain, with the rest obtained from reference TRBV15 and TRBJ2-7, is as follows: DAMVIQNPRYQVTQFGKPVTLSCSQTLNHNVMYWYQQKSSQAPKLLFHYYDKDFNNEADTPDNFQSRRPNTSFCFLDIRSPGLGDTAMYLCATSARDRSYEQYFGPGTRLTVT.

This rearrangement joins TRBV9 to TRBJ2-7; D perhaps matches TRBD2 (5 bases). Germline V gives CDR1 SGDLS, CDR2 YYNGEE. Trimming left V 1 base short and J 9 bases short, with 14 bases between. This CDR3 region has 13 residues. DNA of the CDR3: TGTGCCAGCAGCGTATCTCCCACTGCGGGGCAGTACTTC. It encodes CASSVSPTAGQYF. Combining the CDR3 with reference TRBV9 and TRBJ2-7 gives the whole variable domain DSGVTQTPKHLITATGQRVTLRCSPRSGDLSVYWYQQSLDQGLQFLIQYYNGEERAKGNILERFSAQQFPDLHSELNLSSLELGDSALYFCASSVSPTAGQYFGPGTRLTVT.

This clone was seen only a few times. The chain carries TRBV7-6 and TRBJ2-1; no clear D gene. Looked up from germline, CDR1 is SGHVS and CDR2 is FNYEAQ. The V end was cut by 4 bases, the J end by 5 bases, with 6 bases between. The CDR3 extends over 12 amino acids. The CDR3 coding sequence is TGTGCCAGCAGCTCCCAAAACAATGAGCAGTTCTTC. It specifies CASSSQNNEQFF.

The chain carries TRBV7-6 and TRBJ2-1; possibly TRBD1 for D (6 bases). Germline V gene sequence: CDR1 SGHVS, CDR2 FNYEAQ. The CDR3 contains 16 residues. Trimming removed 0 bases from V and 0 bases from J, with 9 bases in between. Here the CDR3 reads CASSLALGGSYNEQFF. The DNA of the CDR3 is TGTGCCAGCAGCTTAGCGCTAGGGGGCTCCTACAATGAGCAGTTCTTC. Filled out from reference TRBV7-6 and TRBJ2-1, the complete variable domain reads GAGVSQSPRYKVTKRGQDVALRCDPISGHVSLYWYRQALGQGPEFLTYFNYEAQQDKSGLPNDRFSAERPEGSISTLTIQRTEQRDSAMYRCASSLALGGSYNEQFFGPGTRLTVL.

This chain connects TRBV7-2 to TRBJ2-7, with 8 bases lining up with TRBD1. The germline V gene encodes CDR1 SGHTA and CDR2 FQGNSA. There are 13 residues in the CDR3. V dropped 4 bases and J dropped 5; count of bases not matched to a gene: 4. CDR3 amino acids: CASSSRGQDEQYF. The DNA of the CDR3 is TGTGCCAGCAGCTCAAGGGGACAGGACGAGCAGTACTTC. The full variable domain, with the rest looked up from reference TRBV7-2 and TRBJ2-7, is GAGVSQSPSNKVTEKGKDVELRCDPISGHTALYWYRQSLGQGLEFLIYFQGNSAPDKSGLPSDRFSAERTGGSVSTLTIQRTQQEDSAVYLCASSSRGQDEQYFGPGTRLTVT.

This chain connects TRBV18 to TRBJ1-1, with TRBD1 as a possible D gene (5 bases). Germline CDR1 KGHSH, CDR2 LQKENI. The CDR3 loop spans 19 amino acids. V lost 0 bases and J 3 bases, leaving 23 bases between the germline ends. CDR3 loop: CASSPPGGVADLEDTEAFF. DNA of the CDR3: TGTGCCAGCTCACCACCGGGGGGGGTCGCTGATTTAGAGGACACTGAAGCTTTCTTT.

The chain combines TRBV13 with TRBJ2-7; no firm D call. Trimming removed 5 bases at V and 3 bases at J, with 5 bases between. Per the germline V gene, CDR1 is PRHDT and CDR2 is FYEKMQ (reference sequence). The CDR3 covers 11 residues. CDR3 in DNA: TGTGCCAGCAGCCTAAACTACGAGCAGTACTTC. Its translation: CASSLNYEQYF. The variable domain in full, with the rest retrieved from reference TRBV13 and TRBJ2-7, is AAGVIQSPRHLIKEKRETATLKCYPIPRHDTVYWYQQGPGQDPQFLISFYEKMQSDKGSIPDRFSAQQFSDYHSELNMSSLELGDSALYFCASSLNYEQYFGPGTRLTVT.

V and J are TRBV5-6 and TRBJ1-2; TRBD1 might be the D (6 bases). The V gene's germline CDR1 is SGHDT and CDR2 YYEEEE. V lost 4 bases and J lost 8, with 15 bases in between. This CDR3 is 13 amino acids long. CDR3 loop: CASSPTSGTGYTF. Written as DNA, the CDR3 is TGTGCCAGCAGCCCCACCTCCGGGACAGGCTACACCTTC.

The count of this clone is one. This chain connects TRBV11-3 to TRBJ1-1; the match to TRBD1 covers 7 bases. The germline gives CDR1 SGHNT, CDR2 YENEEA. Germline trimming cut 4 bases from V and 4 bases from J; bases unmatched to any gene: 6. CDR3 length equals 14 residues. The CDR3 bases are TGTGCCAGCAGCTCCACAGGGGCTCCCACTGAAGCTTTCTTT. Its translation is CASSSTGAPTEAFF.

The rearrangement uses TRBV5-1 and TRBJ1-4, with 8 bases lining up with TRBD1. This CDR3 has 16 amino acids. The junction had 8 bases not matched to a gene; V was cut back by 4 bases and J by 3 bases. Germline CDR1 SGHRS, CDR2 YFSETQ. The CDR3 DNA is TGCGCCAGCAGCGAGTCAGGGGGCATACCTAATGAAAAACTGTTTTTT. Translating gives CASSESGGIPNEKLFF.

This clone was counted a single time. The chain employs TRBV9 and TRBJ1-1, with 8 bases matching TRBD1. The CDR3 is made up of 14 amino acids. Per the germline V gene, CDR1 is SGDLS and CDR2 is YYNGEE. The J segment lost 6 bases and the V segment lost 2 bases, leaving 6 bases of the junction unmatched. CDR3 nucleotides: TGTGCCAGCAGCGTCAGGCAGGGGGCTTCTGAAGCTTTCTTT. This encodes CASSVRQGASEAFF.

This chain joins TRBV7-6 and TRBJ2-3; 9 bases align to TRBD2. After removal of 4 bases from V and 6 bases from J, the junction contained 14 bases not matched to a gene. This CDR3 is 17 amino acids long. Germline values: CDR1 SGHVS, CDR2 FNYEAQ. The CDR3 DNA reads TGTGCCAGCAGCTGGGTCGAGCGGGGGGTGGACTTCGATACGCAGTATTTT. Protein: CASSWVERGVDFDTQYF.

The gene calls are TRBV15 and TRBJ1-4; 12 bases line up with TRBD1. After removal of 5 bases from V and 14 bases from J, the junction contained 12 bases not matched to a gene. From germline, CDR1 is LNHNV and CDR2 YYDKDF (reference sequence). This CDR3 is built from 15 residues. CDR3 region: CATSFGWDRGRRLFF. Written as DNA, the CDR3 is TGTGCCACCAGCTTTGGCTGGGACAGGGGGCGCAGGCTGTTTTTT.

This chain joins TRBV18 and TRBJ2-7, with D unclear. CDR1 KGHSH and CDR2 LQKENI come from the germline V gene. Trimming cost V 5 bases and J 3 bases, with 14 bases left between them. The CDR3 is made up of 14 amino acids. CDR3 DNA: TGTGCCAGCTCAGCTCTTGAGGATTTCTACGAGCAGTACTTC. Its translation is CASSALEDFYEQYF.

In DNA, the CDR3 is TGTGCCTGGAGTTCGGGACAGGGAAATTCACCCCTCCACTTT. Translating gives CAWSSGQGNSPLHF. V and J are TRBV30 and TRBJ1-6; 9 nucleotides line up with TRBD1. The CDR3 spans 14 residues. The germline V gene has CDR1 GTSNPN and CDR2 SVGIG (reference sequence). V lost 2 bases to trimming and J lost 7 bases; unmatched junction nucleotides: 3. The whole variable domain, remainder taken from reference TRBV30 and TRBJ1-6, is SQTIHQWPATLVQPVGSPLSLECTVEGTSNPNLYWYRQAAGRGLQLLFYSVGIGQISSEVPQNLSASRPQDRQFILSSKKLLLSDSGFYLCAWSSGQGNSPLHFGNGTRLTVT.